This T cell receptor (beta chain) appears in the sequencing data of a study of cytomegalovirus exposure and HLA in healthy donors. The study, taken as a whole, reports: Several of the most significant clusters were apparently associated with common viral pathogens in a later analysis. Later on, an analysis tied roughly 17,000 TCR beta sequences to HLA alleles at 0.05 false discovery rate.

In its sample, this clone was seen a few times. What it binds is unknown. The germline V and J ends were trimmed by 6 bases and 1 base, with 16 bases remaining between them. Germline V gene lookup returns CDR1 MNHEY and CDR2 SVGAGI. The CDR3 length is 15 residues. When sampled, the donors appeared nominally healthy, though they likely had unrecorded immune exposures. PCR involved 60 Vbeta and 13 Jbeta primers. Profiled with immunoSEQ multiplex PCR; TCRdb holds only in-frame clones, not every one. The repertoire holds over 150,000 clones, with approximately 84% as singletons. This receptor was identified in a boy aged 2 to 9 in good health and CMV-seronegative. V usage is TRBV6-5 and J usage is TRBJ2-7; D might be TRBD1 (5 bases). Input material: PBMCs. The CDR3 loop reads CASSLQGIGSYEQYF. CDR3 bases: TGTGCCAGCAGCCTGCAGGGCATAGGGTCCTACGAGCAGTACTTC.